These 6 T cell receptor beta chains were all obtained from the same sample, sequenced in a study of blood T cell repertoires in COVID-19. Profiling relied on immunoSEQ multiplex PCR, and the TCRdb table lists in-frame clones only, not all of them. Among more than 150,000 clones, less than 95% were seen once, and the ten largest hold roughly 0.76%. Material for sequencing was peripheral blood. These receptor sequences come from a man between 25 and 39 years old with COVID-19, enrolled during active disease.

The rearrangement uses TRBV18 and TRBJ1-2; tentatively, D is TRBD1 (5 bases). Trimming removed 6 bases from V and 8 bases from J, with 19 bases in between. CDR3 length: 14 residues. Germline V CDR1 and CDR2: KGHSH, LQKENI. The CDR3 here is CASSRDSSARGYTF. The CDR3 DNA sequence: TGTGCCAGCTCGCGGGACTCCTCTGCTAGAGGCTACACCTTC.

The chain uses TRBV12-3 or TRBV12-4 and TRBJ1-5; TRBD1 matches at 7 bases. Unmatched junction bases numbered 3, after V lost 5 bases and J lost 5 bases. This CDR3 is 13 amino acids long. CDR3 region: CASSRTGDQPQHF. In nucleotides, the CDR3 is TGTGCCAGCAGTCGGACAGGCGATCAGCCCCAGCATTTT.

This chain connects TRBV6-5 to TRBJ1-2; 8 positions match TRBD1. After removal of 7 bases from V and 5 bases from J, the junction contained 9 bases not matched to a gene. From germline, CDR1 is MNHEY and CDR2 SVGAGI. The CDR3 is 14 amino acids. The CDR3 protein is CASTSDRAVYGYTF. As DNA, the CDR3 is TGTGCCAGCACTTCGGACAGGGCGGTATATGGCTACACCTTC.

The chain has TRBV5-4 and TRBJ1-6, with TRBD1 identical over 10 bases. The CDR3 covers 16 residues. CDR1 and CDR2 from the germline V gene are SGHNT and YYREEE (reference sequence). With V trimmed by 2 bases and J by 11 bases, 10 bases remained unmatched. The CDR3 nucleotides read TGTGCCAGCAGCTTCGGAACCGGGACAGGGGAGACACCCCTCCACTTT. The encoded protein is CASSFGTGTGETPLHF.

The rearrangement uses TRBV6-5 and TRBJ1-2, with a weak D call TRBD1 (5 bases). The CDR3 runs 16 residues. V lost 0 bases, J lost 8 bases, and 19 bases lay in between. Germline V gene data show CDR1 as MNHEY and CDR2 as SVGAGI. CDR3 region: CASSYSLAGINYGYTF. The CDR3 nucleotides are TGTGCCAGCAGTTACTCATTGGCAGGGATAAATTACGGCTACACCTTC.

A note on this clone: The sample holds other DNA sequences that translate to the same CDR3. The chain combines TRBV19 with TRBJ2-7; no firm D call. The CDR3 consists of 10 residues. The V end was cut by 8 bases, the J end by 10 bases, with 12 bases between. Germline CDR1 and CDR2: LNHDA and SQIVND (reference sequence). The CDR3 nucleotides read TGTGCCAGTCGGTGGCCAGGACAGTACTTC. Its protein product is CASRWPGQYF. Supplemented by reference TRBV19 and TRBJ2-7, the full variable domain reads DGGITQSPKYLFRKEGQNVTLSCEQNLNHDAMYWYRQDPGQGLRLIYYSQIVNDFQKGDIAEGYSVSREKKESFPLTVTSAQKNPTAFYLCASRWPGQYFGPGTRLTVT.